These T cell receptor beta chains were read from a single sample in a study of a mutant IDH1 vaccine in newly diagnosed glioma. Clones were read by immunoSEQ multiplex PCR, and TCRdb kept only the in-frame ones, dropping some. The data hold about 26,000 clones, with around four fifths observed a single time. No antigen has been identified for these receptors. Sequencing was performed on PBMCs, taken from a glioma patient whose treatment included an IDH1 peptide vaccine. The source of these receptors is a man aged 30 to 39 with glioma. CDR3s include the opening cysteine and the closing phenylalanine or tryptophan.

CDR3 protein	CDR3 length	V gene	J gene
CASSIGDTSNTGELFF	16	TRBV19	TRBJ2-2
CASSPDRVAQPQHF	14	TRBV27	TRBJ1-5
CASSGRQGAGTIYF	14	TRBV6-1	TRBJ1-3
CASSPPTGDNSPLHF	15	TRBV7-6	TRBJ1-6
CASSLQGVLGETQYF	15	TRBV7-2	TRBJ2-5
CASSSGTGGNQPQHF	15	TRBV5-4	TRBJ1-5
CASSGEIAGGHPNEQFF	17	TRBV5-6	TRBJ2-1
CAISESPTGGNTIYF	15	TRBV10-3	TRBJ1-3
CASSLSSGSNEQFF	14	TRBV2	TRBJ2-1
CASSQVATETQYF	13	TRBV4-1	TRBJ2-5
CASSLGGQTDYGYTF	15	TRBV7-3	TRBJ1-2
CASSLSRTGGFNEQFF	16	TRBV27	TRBJ2-1
CASSLTEGETQYF	13	TRBV4-1	TRBJ2-5
CASSPGTGVYEQYF	14	TRBV9	TRBJ2-7
CATSTAGEKLFF	12	TRBV15	TRBJ1-4
CASSSSSGRNEQFF	14	TRBV5-1	TRBJ2-1
CASSEGVMGPLHF	13	TRBV9	TRBJ1-6
CASSLEATLQAFF	13	TRBV5-1	TRBJ1-1
CASSAGQQPNEKLFF	15	TRBV5-1	TRBJ1-4
CSVAYLAGVGTDTQYF	16	TRBV29-1	TRBJ2-3
CASSGTGGATNEKLFF	16	TRBV5-6	TRBJ1-4
CASSRQEETQYF	12	TRBV7-7	TRBJ2-5
CASSLERGREANEQFF	16	TRBV7-6	TRBJ2-1
CASSYQDTEAFF	12	TRBV5-6	TRBJ1-1
CAWRKTGLIPGELFF	15	TRBV30	TRBJ2-2
CASSVSGRYSNEQFF	15	TRBV9	TRBJ2-1
CASSRTDVGYGYTF	14	TRBV2	TRBJ1-2
CASSFGPTANYGYTF	15	TRBV5-8	TRBJ1-2
CSVLGGNSGNTIYF	14	TRBV29-1	TRBJ1-3
CASSSRDTPEDEQFF	15	TRBV7-2	TRBJ2-1
CASSSYRGSNTDTQYF	16	TRBV5-1	TRBJ2-3
CASRPVSGYQPQHF	14	TRBV6-5	TRBJ1-5
CASSATELGYGYTF	14	TRBV2	TRBJ1-2
CASSFGDSYEQYF	13	TRBV6-5	TRBJ2-7
CASSQRGPGQGSGAQETQYF	20	TRBV27	TRBJ2-5
CASNRGAETQYF	12	TRBV14	TRBJ2-5
CASSSTGDSPYEQYF	15	TRBV5-4	TRBJ2-7
CASSSPVTDTQYF	13	TRBV5-1	TRBJ2-3
CASSRISVFEQFF	13	TRBV25-1	TRBJ2-1
CAWSVRGGSDSPLHF	15	TRBV30	TRBJ1-6
CASRSTPGTVTDEQYF	16	TRBV6-6	TRBJ2-7
CASIRGDTEAFF	12	TRBV19	TRBJ1-1
CASSQEGRGPDTQYF	15	TRBV4-3	TRBJ2-3
CASSSNFGLFF	11	TRBV28	TRBJ1-4
CASSSATPSTPQHF	14	TRBV5-5	TRBJ1-5
CASSVGVAGGQNTGELFF	18	TRBV2	TRBJ2-2
CASSLRGYDYEQYF	14	TRBV5-1	TRBJ2-7
CASSDGQGAIAFF	13	TRBV10-1	TRBJ1-1
CASSLNPGQGAVEQYF	16	TRBV5-5	TRBJ2-7
CASSMGLAGGDATDTQYF	18	TRBV7-9	TRBJ2-3